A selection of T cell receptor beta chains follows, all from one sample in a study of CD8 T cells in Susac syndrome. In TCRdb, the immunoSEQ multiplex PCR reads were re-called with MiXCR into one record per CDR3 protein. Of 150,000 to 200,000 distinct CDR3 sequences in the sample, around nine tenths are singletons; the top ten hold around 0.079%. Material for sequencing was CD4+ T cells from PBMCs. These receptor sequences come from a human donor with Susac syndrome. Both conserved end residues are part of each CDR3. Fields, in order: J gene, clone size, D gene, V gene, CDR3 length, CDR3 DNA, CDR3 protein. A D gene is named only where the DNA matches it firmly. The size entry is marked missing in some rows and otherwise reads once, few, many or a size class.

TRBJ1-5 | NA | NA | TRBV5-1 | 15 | TGCGCCAGCAGCTTGGATTCAGGGTATGATCAGCCCCAGCATTTT | CASSLDSGYDQPQHF
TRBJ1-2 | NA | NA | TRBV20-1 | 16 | TGCAGTGCTAGAGCTATTTCGGCGGAGCTGAACTATGGCTACACCTTC | CSARAISAELNYGYTF
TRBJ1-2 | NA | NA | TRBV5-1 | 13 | TGCGCCAGCAGCTTGGACAGGGACGATGGCTACACCTTC | CASSLDRDDGYTF
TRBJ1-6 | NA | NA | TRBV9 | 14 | TGTGCCAGCAGCTTATCGGGGATATCTTCACCCCTCCACTTT | CASSLSGISSPLHF
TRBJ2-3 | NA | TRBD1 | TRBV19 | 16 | TGTGCCAGTACCGTGACCGGGACAGTCGCCACAGATACGCAGTATTTT | CASTVTGTVATDTQYF
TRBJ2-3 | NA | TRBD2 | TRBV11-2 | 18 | TGTGCCAGCAGCTTAGAGGTACCGGGACTAGCAGTCACAGATACGCAGTATTTT | CASSLEVPGLAVTDTQYF
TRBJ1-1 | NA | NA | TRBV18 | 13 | TGTGCCAGCTCCCACGGGGGAAACACTGAAGCTTTCTTT | CASSHGGNTEAFF
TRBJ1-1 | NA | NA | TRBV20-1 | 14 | TGCAGTGCCCGTCCCGGGACTATGAACACTGAAGCTTTCTTT | CSARPGTMNTEAFF
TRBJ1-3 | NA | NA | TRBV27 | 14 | TGTGCCAGCAGCAAGACAGGAATCGGAAATACCATATATTTT | CASSKTGIGNTIYF
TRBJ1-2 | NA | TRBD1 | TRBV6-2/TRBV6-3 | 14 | TGTGCCAGCAGTTACACGACAGGGGTATTTGGCTACACCTTC | CASSYTTGVFGYTF
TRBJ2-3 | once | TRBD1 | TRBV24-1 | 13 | TGTGCCACCAGTGGACAGGGGGACTATACGCAGTTTTTT | CATSGQGDYTQFF
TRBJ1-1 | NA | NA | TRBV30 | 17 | TGTGCCTGGAGCCTTACCCCTCGGGCGAGGTGGGACACTGAAGCTTTCTTT | CAWSLTPRARWDTEAFF
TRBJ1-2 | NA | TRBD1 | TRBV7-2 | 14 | TGTGCCAGCAGCTTTGACAGGGGGGCATATGGCTACACCTTC | CASSFDRGAYGYTF
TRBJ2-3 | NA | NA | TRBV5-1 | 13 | TGCGCCAGCAGCTGGCTAAGCACAGATACGCAGTATTTT | CASSWLSTDTQYF
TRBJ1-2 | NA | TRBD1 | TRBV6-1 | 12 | TGTGCCAGCAGATGGGACAGCTATGGCTACACCTTC | CASRWDSYGYTF
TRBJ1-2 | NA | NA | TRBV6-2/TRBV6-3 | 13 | TGTGCCAGCAGTCTCTCCAGGGTTCTTGGCTACACCTTC | CASSLSRVLGYTF
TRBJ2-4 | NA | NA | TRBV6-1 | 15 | TGTGCCAGCTTCAGGTCTAATTTAGCCAAAAACATTCAGTACTTC | CASFRSNLAKNIQYF
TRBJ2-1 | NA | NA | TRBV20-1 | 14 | TGCAGTGCTAGAGACAGGGGTATCTACAATGAGCAGTTCTTC | CSARDRGIYNEQFF
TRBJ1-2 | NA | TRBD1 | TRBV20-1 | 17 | TGCAGTGCTACCCCGGGACAGGGCTTTTTAGCTAACTATGGCTACACCTTC | CSATPGQGFLANYGYTF
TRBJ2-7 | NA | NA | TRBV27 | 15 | TGTGCCAGCAGGGGGGCCGGACGGAGCTCCTACGAGCAGTACTTC | CASRGAGRSSYEQYF
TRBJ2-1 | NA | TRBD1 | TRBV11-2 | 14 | TGTGCCAGCAGCTGGACAGGGGGCCGGGATGAGCAGTTCTTC | CASSWTGGRDEQFF
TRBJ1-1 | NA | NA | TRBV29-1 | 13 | TGCAGCGCCTCCGGGCCCTTGAACACTGAAGCTTTCTTT | CSASGPLNTEAFF
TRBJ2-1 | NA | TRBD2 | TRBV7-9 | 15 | TGTGCCAGCAGCTCATGGGGAGGGGCGGACAATGAGCAGTTCTTC | CASSSWGGADNEQFF
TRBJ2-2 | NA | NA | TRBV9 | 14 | TGTGCCAGCAGCGTGAGCAGCCGGACCGGGGAGCTGTTTTTT | CASSVSSRTGELFF
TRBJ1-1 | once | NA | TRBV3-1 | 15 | TGTGCCAGCAGCCAAGCCAGGGTGGCAGGCACTGAAGCTTTCTTT | CASSQARVAGTEAFF
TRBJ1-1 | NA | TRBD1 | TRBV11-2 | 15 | TGTGCCAGCAGCTCGGGACAGATCAAGACTGCTGGAGCTTTCTTT | CASSSGQIKTAGAFF
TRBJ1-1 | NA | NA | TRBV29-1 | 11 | TGCAGCGTTGAAGGGGATAGCCCAGCTTTCTTT | CSVEGDSPAFF
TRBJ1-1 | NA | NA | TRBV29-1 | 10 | TGCAGCGTTGTGGATCTCGAAGCTTTCTTT | CSVVDLEAFF
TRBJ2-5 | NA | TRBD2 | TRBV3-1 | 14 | TGTGCCAGCAGCCCCTCCGGGACTAGCAGCTCCCAGTACTTC | CASSPSGTSSSQYF
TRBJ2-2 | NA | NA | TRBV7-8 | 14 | TGTGCCAGCAGGGGTAGCCGGGACGCCGGGGAGCTGTTTTTT | CASRGSRDAGELFF
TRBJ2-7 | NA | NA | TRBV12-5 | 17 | TGTGCTAGTGGTTGGGCCTCGGGACTCAGGAAGCCCTACGAGCAGTACTTC | CASGWASGLRKPYEQYF
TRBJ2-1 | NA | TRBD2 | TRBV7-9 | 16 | TGTGCCAGCAGCTTAGCTCCGGGGACTAGGGTAAATGAGCAGTTCTTC | CASSLAPGTRVNEQFF
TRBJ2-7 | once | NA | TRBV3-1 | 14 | TGTGCCAGCAGCCAGTCGGCAGGGCCCTACGAGCAGTACTTC | CASSQSAGPYEQYF
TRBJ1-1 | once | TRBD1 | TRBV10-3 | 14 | TGTGCCATCAGTGGGACAGGGGGCGGTACTGAAGCTTTCTTT | CAISGTGGGTEAFF
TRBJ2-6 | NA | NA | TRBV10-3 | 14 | TGTGCCATCAGTGGGGGAACTGGGGCCAACGTCCTGACTTTC | CAISGGTGANVLTF
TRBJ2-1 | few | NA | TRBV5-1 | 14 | TGCGCCAGCAGCTTGTATTTGACAGTCAATGAGCAGTTCTTC | CASSLYLTVNEQFF
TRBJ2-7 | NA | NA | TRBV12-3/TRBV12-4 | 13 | TGTGCCAGCAGTTCGGGGCTGGGTGGCGAGCAGTACTTC | CASSSGLGGEQYF
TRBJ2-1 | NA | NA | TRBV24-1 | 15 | TGTGCCACCAGCCTCTCAGTGAGTCCCTACAATGAGCAGTTCTTC | CATSLSVSPYNEQFF
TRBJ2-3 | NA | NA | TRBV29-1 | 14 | TGCAGCGTTGAAGTGGGATCTAGCACAGATACGCAGTATTTT | CSVEVGSSTDTQYF
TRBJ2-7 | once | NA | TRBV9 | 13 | TGTGCCAGCAGCGTAGGCACCAGGGACGAGCAGTACTTC | CASSVGTRDEQYF
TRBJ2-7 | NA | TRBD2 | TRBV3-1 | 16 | TGTGCCAGCAGCCAGGGAACTAGCGGGAGGTCCTACGAGCAGTACTTC | CASSQGTSGRSYEQYF
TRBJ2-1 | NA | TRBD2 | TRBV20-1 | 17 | TGCAGTGCTAGCGCTGAGACTAGCGTGAACTCCTACAATGAGCAGTTCTTC | CSASAETSVNSYNEQFF
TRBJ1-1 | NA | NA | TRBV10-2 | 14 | TGCGCCAGCAGTGAGGGTGATTTTGTCGGTGAAGCTTTCTTT | CASSEGDFVGEAFF
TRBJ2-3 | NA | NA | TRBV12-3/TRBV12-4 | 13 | TGTGCCAGCAGTTTAGCGTTCGCAGATACGCAGTATTTT | CASSLAFADTQYF
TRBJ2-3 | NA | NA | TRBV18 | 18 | TGTGCCAGCTCACCACGGCAGGCCGTAGACGTGAGGACAGATACGCAGTATTTT | CASSPRQAVDVRTDTQYF
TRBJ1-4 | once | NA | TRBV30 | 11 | TGTGCCTGGGGACAGTCTGAAAAACTGTTTTTT | CAWGQSEKLFF
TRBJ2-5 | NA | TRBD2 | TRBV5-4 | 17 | TGTGCCAGCAGCTTTGACGGGGGGGCCGTCATGCAAGAGACCCAGTACTTC | CASSFDGGAVMQETQYF
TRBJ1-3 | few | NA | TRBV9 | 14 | TGTGCCAGCAGCGTAGGCGGGGCTGGAAACACCATATATTTT | CASSVGGAGNTIYF
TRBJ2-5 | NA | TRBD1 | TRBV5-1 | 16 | TGCGCCAGCAGCTTGGATGGGACAGCTGGCGGCGAGACCCAGTACTTC | CASSLDGTAGGETQYF
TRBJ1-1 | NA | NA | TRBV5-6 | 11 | TGTGCCAGCAGCTCCCTATCTGAAGCTTTCTTT | CASSSLSEAFF
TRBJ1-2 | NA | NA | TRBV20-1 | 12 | TGCAGTGCTAGAGATCAAGACTATGGCTACACCTTC | CSARDQDYGYTF
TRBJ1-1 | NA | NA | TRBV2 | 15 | TGTGCCAGCAGTGCAAGGTCGGGAGCGAACACTGAAGCTTTCTTT | CASSARSGANTEAFF
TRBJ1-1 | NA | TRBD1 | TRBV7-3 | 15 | TGTGCCAGCAGCTCCTCGGGACAGTTGAACACTGAAGCTTTCTTT | CASSSSGQLNTEAFF
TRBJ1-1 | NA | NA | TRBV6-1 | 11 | TGTGCCAGCAGTCCCGGGACTGAAGCTTTCTTT | CASSPGTEAFF
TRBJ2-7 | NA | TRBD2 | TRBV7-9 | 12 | TGTGCCAGCGAACGGGGAGGGGACGAGCAGTACTTC | CASERGGDEQYF
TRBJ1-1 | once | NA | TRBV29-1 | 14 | TGCAGCGTTGTAGGATCAGGCATGAACACTGAAGCTTTCTTT | CSVVGSGMNTEAFF
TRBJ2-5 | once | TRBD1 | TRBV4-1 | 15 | TGCGCCAGCACCACAGGGGGACAGTACAAAGAGACCCAGTACTTC | CASTTGGQYKETQYF
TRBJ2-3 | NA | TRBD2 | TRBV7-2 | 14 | TGTGCCAGCATCGGACTAGCGGGACCAGATACGCAGTATTTT | CASIGLAGPDTQYF
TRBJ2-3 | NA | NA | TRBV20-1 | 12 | TGCAGTGCTAGAGATCGGGGAGATACGCAGTATTTT | CSARDRGDTQYF
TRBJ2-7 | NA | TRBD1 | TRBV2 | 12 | TGTGCCAGCAGTGGACAGGGGAACGAGCAGTACTTC | CASSGQGNEQYF